This T cell receptor (beta chain) was captured by sequencing in a study of shared clonotypes between healthy human individuals. Study conclusions and caveats: Non-shared clonotypes displayed generation probabilities falling below those of clonotypes present in all four donors.

As defined, naive CD8 cells were CD45RO-negative and positively selected for CCR7, with terminally differentiated effector memory CD45RA+ cells excluded. All donors were healthy HIV-negative adults lacking recent acute infections or vaccinations. Notes on this clone: What it recognizes is unknown.

Several immunoSEQ plates received, in even portions, the genomic DNA of each subset. Sorted-subset replicate PCRs used approximately 190 ng of genomic DNA. This amount corresponded to tens of thousands of T cell genomes. Assay: immunoSEQ multiplex PCR; the TCRdb copy retains only in-frame clones and omits some. The sample holds roughly 600,000 clones, roughly 98% seen once. This receptor was obtained from a man aged 25-40 years in good health. The sample taken for sequencing was naive CD8+ T cells sorted from blood.

The CDR3 is CSVGGGENRYGYTF. CDR3 coding DNA: TGCAGCGTCGGGGGTGGGGAGAACCGCTATGGCTACACCTTC. The chain uses TRBV29-1 and TRBJ1-2; D may be TRBD1 (5 bases). The germline V gene has CDR1 SQVTM and CDR2 ANQGSEA. Trimming removed 6 bases from V and 4 bases from J, with 18 bases in between. The CDR3 runs to 14 residues. Complete variable domain (other parts from reference TRBV29-1 and TRBJ1-2): SAVISQKPSRDICQRGTSLTIQCQVDSQVTMMFWYRQQPGQSLTLIATANQGSEATYESGFVIDKFPISRPNLTFSTLTVSNMSPEDSSIYLCSVGGGENRYGYTFGSGTRLTVV.